Here is one T cell receptor (beta chain) with its context. What it binds is unknown. One end of the junction does not line up with germline, which may come from a read error. CDR3 length: 19 amino acids. The germline V gene encodes CDR1 MRHNA and CDR2 SNTAGT. These data are taken from a study of CD8 T cells in ankylosing spondylitis. Overall study findings and caveats: Within matched ankylosing spondylitis synovial fluid, disease-linked clones were reportedly significantly enriched. Prior work had noted some motif variants in reactive arthritis blood and synovial fluid. Within ankylosing spondylitis blood, a TCR beta motif made up of several highly homologous variants appeared to be characteristic.

The authors made TCR beta libraries by quantitative 5'-RACE with molecular barcodes. One entry per CDR3 protein results from TCRdb running MiXCR on the 5' RACE reads. The table has some 140,000 distinct CDR3 sequences, roughly 8.4% seen once; the top ten hold approximately 6.8%. This receptor was taken from a male donor with ankylosing spondylitis. The sample consisted of synovial fluid, either unsorted or a sorted T cell fraction (not recorded which). V usage is TRBV6-4 and J usage is TRBJ1-4; 8 bases are a match to TRBD1. The CDR3 is CTSSSSSLVYRGNNEKLFF. The CDR3 coding sequence is TGTACCAGCAGTTCCTCGTCTCTAGTATACAGGGGGAATAATGAAAAACTGTTTTTT.